The 6 T cell receptor beta chains below were found in one sample sequenced in a study of T cells in pancreatic ductal adenocarcinoma. No neoadjuvant therapy was given to the selected pancreatic ductal adenocarcinoma patients before their surgery. The repertoire was sequenced with immunoSEQ multiplex PCR; TCRdb's copy has only in-frame clones and lacks some. The data contain around 15,000 clones, more than 75% of them singletons. The sample comprised PBMCs. These receptors were obtained from a human donor with pancreatic ductal adenocarcinoma.

V is TRBV9 and J is TRBJ2-1, with TRBD2 matching over 8 bases. With V trimmed by 0 bases and J by 7 bases, 6 bases remained unmatched. This CDR3 has 15 residues. The V gene's germline CDR1 is SGDLS and CDR2 YYNGEE. DNA of the CDR3: TGTGCCAGCAGCGTAGCTTTTGGGACTAGTAATGAGCAGTTCTTC. It specifies CASSVAFGTSNEQFF.

This chain uses TRBV11-2 with TRBJ2-7; TRBD2 agrees at 12 bases. This CDR3 has 16 amino acids. Germline CDR1 reads SGHAT; CDR2 reads FQNNGV. Unmatched junction bases numbered 8, after V lost 6 bases and J lost 2 bases. Written as DNA, the CDR3 is TGTGCCAGCAGACAACTAGCGGGGGGTGTCCCCTACGAGCAGTACTTC. Protein: CASRQLAGGVPYEQYF.

The chain couples TRBV5-1 to TRBJ2-7, with a tentative D call TRBD1 (6 bases). From germline, CDR1 is SGHRS and CDR2 YFSETQ. Trimming shortened V by 0 bases and J by 0 bases, and 13 bases separated the two germline ends. CDR3 length equals 16 residues. The DNA of the CDR3 is TGCGCCAGCAGCTTGGTTACAGGGCCTCACTCCTACGAGCAGTACTTC. Protein sequence: CASSLVTGPHSYEQYF.

This sequence joins TRBV2 and TRBJ2-3; 10 bases are a match to TRBD2. J gave up 2 bases and V 5 bases, and 4 bases lay outside the gene matches. The CDR3 totals 15 residues. Germline V gene data show CDR1 as SNHLY and CDR2 as FYNNEI. This chain's CDR3 is CASSLGLATTDTQYF. The CDR3 nucleotides read TGTGCCAGCAGTTTGGGACTAGCGACCACAGATACGCAGTATTTT.

This clone was detected once. The V gene is TRBV5-1, the J gene TRBJ2-2; TRBD1 is a possible D gene (8 bases). Between the trimmed V and J ends, which lost 3 bases and 4 bases, there was a span of 28 bases. The CDR3 contains 20 residues. Germline CDR1 is SGHRS and CDR2 is YFSETQ. CDR3 loop: CASSSEGGATGTGSTGELFF. DNA of the CDR3: TGCGCCAGCAGCTCCGAGGGGGGGGCAACCGGGACAGGTTCCACCGGGGAGCTGTTTTTT.

The chain employs TRBV5-1 and TRBJ2-1, with TRBD2 identical over 9 bases. CDR3 length equals 17 residues. The V segment lost 0 bases and the J segment 5 bases; nucleotides outside the gene matches: 9. Germline CDR1 is SGHRS and CDR2 is YFSETQ. The CDR3 here is CASSLGLAVRWDNEQFF. The CDR3 DNA sequence: TGCGCCAGCAGCTTGGGACTAGCGGTGCGGTGGGACAATGAGCAGTTCTTC.